Each of the 20 T cell receptor beta chains below was sequenced from the same sample in a study of blood T cell repertoires in COVID-19 (dated by TCRdb to about 2020). Library generation was performed with the immunoSEQ multiplex PCR assay. The source is immuneACCESS, and TCRdb retained only in-frame sequences with V and J called. Part of the clones is not carried over; for the studies checked, unresolved V genes explain less than half of this, and the remainder is unexplained. This sample is represented by 250,000 to 350,000 clones; 90% of them were singletons. The ten largest clones represent around 4.4% of the sample. Sequencing used PBMCs or T cells enriched from blood (not recorded which). The receptors come from a woman between 18 and 30 years old with acute COVID-19.

The V gene is TRBV28, the J gene TRBJ1-3; D remains unclear. The CDR3 consists of 12 residues. V dropped 7 bases and J dropped 9 bases, with 13 bases sitting between them. Germline CDR1 reads MDHEN; CDR2 reads SYDVKM. CDR3 amino acids: CASNPQGGTIYF. CDR3 DNA: TGTGCCAGCAATCCTCAAGGAGGCACCATATATTTT.

The rearrangement joins TRBV28 to TRBJ1-1; D not certain. CDR3 size: 13 residues. V lost 7 bases and J 0 bases, leaving 9 bases between the germline ends. The germline V gene encodes CDR1 MDHEN and CDR2 SYDVKM. CDR3 sequence: CASTDSVNTEAFF. CDR3 coding DNA: TGTGCCAGCACGGACTCCGTGAACACTGAAGCTTTCTTT.

This clone was seen just once. V usage is TRBV28 and J usage is TRBJ1-2; 7 nucleotides line up with TRBD1. Germline-derived CDR1 and CDR2 are MDHEN and SYDVKM. The ends lost 3 bases at V and 4 bases at J; junction bases unmatched: 14. The CDR3 contains 17 residues. The CDR3 is CASSFDDGQDRGYGYTF. As DNA, the CDR3 is TGTGCCAGCAGTTTTGACGATGGACAGGACCGGGGCTATGGCTACACCTTC.

The chain has TRBV14 and TRBJ1-1; maybe TRBD1 (6 bases). CDR1 and CDR2 (germline): SGHDN, FVKESK. The V end lost 4 bases, the J end lost 10 bases, and 22 bases lay between the germline ends. The CDR3 totals 15 residues. The CDR3 bases are TGTGCCAGCAGCCCTGTCCAGGGGCGAGGGGTGGGAGCTTTCTTT. Its protein is CASSPVQGRGVGAFF. Full variable domain (remainder filled in from reference TRBV14 and TRBJ1-1): EAGVTQFPSHSVIEKGQTVTLRCDPISGHDNLYWYRRVMGKEIKFLLHFVKESKQDESGMPNNRFLAERTGGTYSTLKVQPAELEDSGVYFCASSPVQGRGVGAFFGQGTRLTVV.

CDR3 sequence (DNA): TGTGCCAGCAGCGAAAAAAGGGGACAGGGGAGGTTTAAAACAGATACGCAGTATTTT. Translating gives CASSEKRGQGRFKTDTQYF. V is TRBV5-4 and J is TRBJ2-3, with 10 bases aligning to TRBD1. Germline assignment: CDR1 SGHNT and CDR2 YYREEE (reference sequence). This CDR3 is built from 19 residues. After removal of 4 bases from V and 3 bases from J, the junction contained 17 bases not matched to a gene. Filled out from reference TRBV5-4 and TRBJ2-3, the complete variable domain reads ETGVTQSPTHLIKTRGQQVTLRCSSQSGHNTVSWYQQALGQGPQFIFQYYREEENGRGNFPPRFSGLQFPNYSSELNVNALELDDSALYLCASSEKRGQGRFKTDTQYFGPGTRLTVL.

The rearrangement links TRBV27 to TRBJ2-7, with D possibly matching TRBD1 (5 bases). The CDR3 covers 14 residues. Trimming shortened V by 4 bases and J by 4 bases, and 14 bases separated the two germline ends. The germline V gene has CDR1 MNHEY and CDR2 SMNVEV (reference sequence). CDR3 sequence: CASSSRTLMYEQYF. The CDR3 coding sequence is TGTGCCAGCAGTTCGAGGACACTAATGTACGAGCAGTACTTC.

The sample holds one count of this clone. V gene TRBV7-3 combines with J gene TRBJ2-5; no clear D. The germline CDR1 and CDR2 sequences are SGHTA and FQGTGA. The V gene lost 0 bases and the J gene lost 4 bases, with 6 bases spanning the gap. The CDR3 totals 13 residues. In DNA, the CDR3 is TGTGCCAGCAGCTTAACGAGGCTAGAGACCCAGTACTTC. Its protein is CASSLTRLETQYF.

Remarks on this clone: Germline and junction disagree at one end, which may indicate a read error. V is TRBV15 and J is TRBJ2-1; 8 bases map to TRBD1. Germline CDR1 and CDR2: LNHNV and YYDKDF (reference sequence). This CDR3 has 16 amino acids. The CDR3: CATSREGQGSYNKQFF. DNA for the CDR3: TGTGCCACCAGCAGAGAAGGACAGGGTTCCTACAATAAGCAGTTCTTC.

The DNA of the CDR3 is TGTGCCAGCAGCCAATCGGGGACAGGGTGGTACGAGCAGTACTTC. Its translation: CASSQSGTGWYEQYF. The gene calls are TRBV16 and TRBJ2-7; TRBD1 matches at 9 bases. V lost 0 bases and J lost 4; bases outside the gene matches: 4. The CDR3 runs 15 residues. The germline gives CDR1 KGHSY, CDR2 FQNENV.

The chain combines TRBV29-1 with TRBJ1-1; the match to TRBD1 covers 9 bases. CDR1 is SQVTM, CDR2 ANQGSEA, per germline. Germline trimming cut 7 bases from V and 5 bases from J; bases unmatched to any gene: 11. The CDR3 extends over 14 amino acids. The DNA for the CDR3 is TGCAGCGGGTTAACAGGGGGCTCCTGGACTGAAGCTTTCTTT. As protein: CSGLTGGSWTEAFF. The whole variable domain, filled in from reference TRBV29-1 and TRBJ1-1, reads SAVISQKPSRDICQRGTSLTIQCQVDSQVTMMFWYRQQPGQSLTLIATANQGSEATYESGFVIDKFPISRPNLTFSTLTVSNMSPEDSSIYLCSGLTGGSWTEAFFGQGTRLTVV.

The gene calls are TRBV2 and TRBJ1-5; no firm D call. Per the germline V gene, CDR1 is SNHLY and CDR2 is FYNNEI. V was cut by 4 bases and J by 9 bases, with 13 bases left in between. The CDR3 is 13 residues long. DNA for the CDR3: TGTGCCAGCAGTGTAAGATTGGTGAGGCCCCAGCATTTT. This encodes CASSVRLVRPQHF.

The chain recombines TRBV6-1 with TRBJ1-2; no definite D call. Germline loops: CDR1 MNHNS, CDR2 SASEGT. V was pared by 0 bases and J by 0 bases, with 8 bases between. The CDR3 consists of 15 residues. The CDR3 coding sequence is TGTGCCAGCAGTGAAGCGCCCGGTTCTAACTATGGCTACACCTTC. It codes for CASSEAPGSNYGYTF.

The chain couples TRBV7-2 to TRBJ2-6; 10 bases are shared with TRBD1. This CDR3 contains 18 residues. Germline V lookup: CDR1 SGHTA, CDR2 FQGNSA. V trimming: 5 bases; J trimming: 4 bases; junction bases outside the gene matches: 11. The CDR3 loop is CASSPLGTGVSGANVLTF. Written as DNA, the CDR3 is TGTGCCAGCAGCCCCCTCGGGACAGGGGTATCCGGGGCCAACGTCCTGACTTTC.

The rearrangement links TRBV21-1 to TRBJ1-5; the D call TRBD1 from the table was never checked on the DNA. TRBV21-1 is shown as a pseudogene. The CDR3 loop spans 18 amino acids. The DNA for the CDR3 is TGTGCCAGCAGCAGCATGTTCCGGGACAGGGGTGTTTATCAGCCCCAGCATTTT. This gives the protein CASSSMFRDRGVYQPQHF.

The genes are TRBV5-1 and TRBJ2-2; the D is unclear. Germline V gives CDR1 SGHRS, CDR2 YFSETQ. This CDR3 is 15 amino acids long. Trimming shortened V by 0 bases and J by 0 bases, and 6 bases separated the two germline ends. Written as DNA, the CDR3 is TGCGCCAGCAGCTTGGTGGGCTCGAACACCGGGGAGCTGTTTTTT. Translating it yields CASSLVGSNTGELFF.

This clone was seen a single time. V gene TRBV9 combines with J gene TRBJ2-2; the D is unclear. The germline CDR1 and CDR2 sequences are SGDLS and YYNGEE. Between the trimmed V and J ends, which lost 0 bases and 0 bases, there was a span of 3 bases. CDR3 length: 14 residues. CDR3 bases: TGTGCCAGCAGCGTAGTAGCGAACACCGGGGAGCTGTTTTTT. This gives the protein CASSVVANTGELFF.

The chain carries TRBV3-1 (or the pseudogene TRBV3-2) and TRBJ2-5; TRBD2 is a possible D gene (5 bases). This CDR3 spans 16 amino acids. Germline assignment: CDR1 LGHDT and CDR2 YNNKEL (reference sequence). V lost 4 bases and J lost 4, with 19 bases in between. CDR3 nucleotide sequence: TGTGCCAGCAGCCGCGAGGTGGGGAGAGGCGGAGAGACCCAGTACTTC. Residues: CASSREVGRGGETQYF.

This chain joins TRBV6-5 and TRBJ1-2; 8 bases map to TRBD1. J gave up 2 bases and V 5 bases, and 7 bases lay outside the gene matches. The CDR3 covers 15 residues. The germline V gene encodes CDR1 MNHEY and CDR2 SVGAGI. The CDR3 loop is CASSKTGGRNYGYTF. CDR3 DNA sequence: TGTGCCAGCAGTAAAACAGGGGGGAGGAACTATGGCTACACCTTC.

The J gene is TRBJ2-1, the V gene TRBV4-2; D call uncertain. Germline V gene data show CDR1 as LGHNA and CDR2 as YNFKEQ. The CDR3 runs to 13 residues. V was shortened by 0 bases and J by 6 bases, with 6 bases between the two germline ends. The CDR3 region has the DNA TGTGCCAGCAGCCAAGAGATTAGCAATGAGCAGTTCTTC. Its protein is CASSQEISNEQFF.

V usage is TRBV27 and J usage is TRBJ2-2, with 11 bases that match TRBD2. The V segment lost 8 bases and the J segment 2 bases; nucleotides outside the gene matches: 10. The CDR3 consists of 17 residues. Germline CDR1 is MNHEY and CDR2 is SMNVEV (reference sequence). This CDR3 is CASLRLAGPKNTGELFF. The DNA of the CDR3 is TGTGCCAGCCTTAGACTAGCGGGGCCTAAAAACACCGGGGAGCTGTTTTTT.